These 22 T cell receptor beta chains came from one sample sequenced in a study of blood T cells in healthy people across ages. Together with a sample-barcoded 5' primer, a J-beta primer mix was included in a second PCR lasting roughly 7 to 11 cycles. TCRdb called the 5' RACE reads again in MiXCR, with one record for every CDR3 protein. The sample lists 380,000 or so distinct CDR3 sequences, 52% occurring once. The sample taken for sequencing was blood. Receptor source: a man between 60 and 75 years old in good health.

This chain joins TRBV15 and TRBJ2-6; D gene unclear. This CDR3 has 15 amino acids. The germline V gene encodes CDR1 LNHNV and CDR2 YYDKDF (reference sequence). V lost 1 base and J 1 base, leaving 5 bases between the germline ends. The CDR3 is CATSRGGSGANVLTF. CDR3 DNA sequence: TGTGCCACCAGCAGAGGGGGTTCTGGGGCCAACGTCCTGACTTTC.

The chain joins TRBV20-1 to TRBJ2-7; TRBD2 matches at 8 bases. The junction had 8 bases not matched to a gene; V was cut back by 6 bases and J by 1 base. The CDR3 loop spans 14 amino acids. The germline V gene encodes CDR1 DFQATT and CDR2 SNEGSKA (reference sequence). The CDR3 reads CSAQTGGRSYEQYF. CDR3 sequence (DNA): TGCAGTGCCCAAACGGGCGGGAGGTCCTACGAGCAGTACTTC.

This clonotype was seen only once. Here the CDR3 DNA reads TGTGCCAGCAGCCAAGTCACCGGACTAGAGCAGTTCTTC. Translation gives CASSQVTGLEQFF. V usage is TRBV3-1 and J usage is TRBJ2-1, with a possible D match to TRBD2 (6 bases). CDR1 and CDR2 from the germline V gene are LGHDT and YNNKEL (reference sequence). Deletions cut 1 base from V and 10 bases from J, with 11 bases between. The CDR3 contains 13 residues.

This chain links TRBV12-3 or TRBV12-4 with TRBJ2-1; possible D gene TRBD2, 5 bases. V lost 6 bases to trimming and J lost 9 bases, with 12 bases between them. This CDR3 comprises 12 residues. CDR3 DNA sequence: TGTGCCAGCAGATACACTAGTTCTGAGCAGTTCTTC. It codes for CASRYTSSEQFF.

In this sample, this clonotype turned up many times. As DNA, the CDR3 is TGCAGTCTCACGGACGGGCAGCCCTACGAGCAGTACTTC. Encoded protein: CSLTDGQPYEQYF. The V gene is TRBV20-1, the J gene TRBJ2-7; no clear D. Per the germline V gene, CDR1 is DFQATT and CDR2 is SNEGSKA (reference sequence). This CDR3 is built from 13 residues. V shed 8 bases and J shed 2 bases, with 16 bases lying between them.

V is TRBV15 and J is TRBJ2-7; D remains ambiguous. This CDR3 is built from 15 residues. Germline V gene data show CDR1 as LNHNV and CDR2 as YYDKDF (reference sequence). Trimming cost V 0 bases and J 7 bases, with 16 bases left between them. The CDR3 spells CATSRDFTGNREQYF. Written as DNA, the CDR3 is TGTGCCACCAGCAGAGATTTTACCGGCAATCGGGAGCAGTACTTC.

This clonotype was seen at least ten times. The chain recombines TRBV27 with TRBJ2-7; 9 bases match TRBD2. Trimming cost V 6 bases and J 5 bases; bases outside gene matches: 14. Germline lookup yields CDR1 MNHEY and CDR2 SMNVEV (reference sequence). The CDR3 sequence is 16 residues long. CDR3 sequence reads: CASSLLAGGPWDEQYF. Here the CDR3 DNA reads TGTGCCAGCAGCCTCCTGGCGGGAGGGCCCTGGGACGAGCAGTACTTC.

This chain joins TRBV3-1 and TRBJ2-5, with unresolved D. V lost 4 bases to trimming and J lost 3 bases, with 9 bases between them. The CDR3 has 13 residues. Germline loops: CDR1 LGHDT, CDR2 YNNKEL (reference sequence). The CDR3 sequence: CASSLRLEETQYF. The CDR3 nucleotides read TGTGCCAGCAGCCTTCGACTGGAAGAGACCCAGTACTTC.

The chain combines TRBV7-8 with TRBJ2-7; D possibly matches TRBD1 or TRBD2 (5 bases each). Trimming took off 1 base at V and 5 bases at J, with 9 bases between the two ends. Germline CDR1 SGHVS, CDR2 FQNEAQ. The CDR3 runs 13 residues. CDR3 in DNA: TGTGCCAGCAGCTTAGGAGGGGCGGACGAGCAGTACTTC. Encoded protein: CASSLGGADEQYF.

The rearrangement joins TRBV10-3 to TRBJ2-3, with D tentatively TRBD1 (5 bases). V was cut by 0 bases and J by 10 bases, with 11 bases left in between. This CDR3 has 13 residues. Germline V gene sequence: CDR1 ENHRY, CDR2 SYGVKD. In nucleotides, the CDR3 is TGTGCCATCAGTGAGTCGACGCGCAGGGCGCAGTATTTT. It translates to CAISESTRRAQYF.

CDR3 protein: CASSYGGSRGNSPLHF. The CDR3 DNA is TGTGCCAGCAGTTACGGGGGGAGTCGAGGTAATTCACCCCTCCACTTT. J is TRBJ1-6 and V is TRBV6-6; TRBD1 might be the D (5 bases). Germline V gene sequence: CDR1 MNHNY, CDR2 SVGAGI (reference sequence). With 2 bases removed from V and 6 bases from J, the gap between germline ends came to 14 bases. CDR3 size: 16 residues.

This chain links TRBV20-1 with TRBJ2-5; 7 bases line up with TRBD2. Germline V gene data show CDR1 as DFQATT and CDR2 as SNEGSKA (reference sequence). The CDR3 loop spans 14 amino acids. The junction had 7 bases not matched to a gene; V was cut back by 2 bases and J by 4 bases. CDR3 in amino acids: CSARQTSLRETQYF. CDR3 DNA sequence: TGCAGTGCTAGACAGACTAGCCTGAGAGAGACCCAGTACTTC.

There are a few counts of this clonotype. J is TRBJ2-1 and V is TRBV6-5; perhaps TRBD2 as D (5 bases). V shed 6 bases and J shed 9 bases, with 12 bases lying between them. Germline CDR1 MNHEY, CDR2 SVGAGI. The CDR3 has 12 amino acids. CDR3 protein: CASRPAVGEQFF. The DNA for the CDR3 is TGTGCCAGCAGACCAGCGGTGGGTGAGCAGTTCTTC.

The chain has TRBV7-2 and TRBJ2-5, with 7 bases identical to TRBD2. Losses at the gene ends were 0 bases for V and 2 bases for J; bases not matched to a gene: 6. The germline gives CDR1 SGHTA, CDR2 FQGNSA. The CDR3 length is 16 residues. DNA for the CDR3: TGTGCCAGCAGCTTAGCGAGTGCTAGCGGACAAGAGACCCAGTACTTC. Protein product: CASSLASASGQETQYF.

This chain connects TRBV6-1 to TRBJ1-2; D is uncertain. The CDR3 totals 14 residues. Deletions cut 2 bases from V and 4 bases from J, with 11 bases between. Germline V gene sequence: CDR1 MNHNS, CDR2 SASEGT. CDR3 nucleotide sequence: TGTGCCAGCAGTGAAATTGGGGTCGGCTATGGCTACACCTTC. It codes for CASSEIGVGYGYTF.

The sample holds a few counts of this clonotype. The chain combines TRBV20-1 with TRBJ2-7; 11 nucleotides match TRBD1. Losses at the gene ends were 6 bases for V and 1 base for J; bases not matched to a gene: 5. Germline V CDR1 and CDR2: DFQATT, SNEGSKA (reference sequence). This CDR3 contains 14 residues. CDR3: CSAGDRGRSYEQYF. CDR3 sequence (DNA): TGCAGTGCCGGGGACAGGGGGAGGTCCTACGAGCAGTACTTC.

This clonotype appeared many times. This may arise from a read error, as a much more abundant clone is one base away. This chain connects TRBV12-3 or TRBV12-4 to TRBJ2-7; 8 positions agree with TRBD1. The CDR3 spans 13 residues. The V gene end was trimmed by 6 bases and the J gene end by 3 bases; junction bases not matched to a gene: 4. CDR3 residues: CASSRGHNYEQYF. The CDR3 bases are TGTGCCAGCAGCAGGGGGCACAACTACGAGCAGTACTTC.

The rearrangement joins TRBV7-2 to TRBJ2-5; 7 bases fit TRBD2. The CDR3 is made up of 13 amino acids. CDR1 is SGHTA and CDR2 is FQGNSA in the germline V gene. The J segment lost 9 bases and the V segment lost 2 bases, leaving 6 bases of the junction unmatched. The CDR3 DNA sequence: TGTGCCAGCAGCTTACCCCCTCGGGAGGCCCAGTACTTC. Protein sequence: CASSLPPREAQYF.

This clonotype appeared many times. This chain links TRBV20-1 with TRBJ2-3; 8 bases agree with TRBD2. This CDR3 is built from 15 residues. From germline, CDR1 is DFQATT and CDR2 SNEGSKA (reference sequence). Losses at the gene ends were 6 bases for V and 2 bases for J; bases not matched to a gene: 10. The CDR3 sequence: CSALAGQDTTDTQYF. The CDR3 DNA reads as TGCAGTGCCCTAGCGGGCCAGGATACCACAGATACGCAGTATTTT.

V usage is TRBV6-1 and J usage is TRBJ1-6; D gene uncertain. The germline V gene encodes CDR1 MNHNS and CDR2 SASEGT. The CDR3 has 13 residues. The V end was cut by 6 bases, the J end by 7 bases, with 10 bases between. The CDR3 nucleotides read TGTGCCAGCAGGCCCTTTGAGAATTCACCCCTCCACTTT. This encodes CASRPFENSPLHF.

This clonotype was counted only a few times. The rearrangement uses TRBV7-2 and TRBJ1-6; no definite D call. Trimming pared 1 base from V and 14 bases from J, leaving 15 bases between. CDR3 size: 14 residues. Germline lookup yields CDR1 SGHTA and CDR2 FQGNSA. CDR3 coding DNA: TGTGCCAGCAGCTTAGATGGCCGGGCGGGAGCCCTCCACTTT. Protein: CASSLDGRAGALHF.

The rearrangement uses TRBV27 and TRBJ2-7, with D possibly matching TRBD1 (6 bases). The CDR3 covers 14 residues. Germline lookup yields CDR1 MNHEY and CDR2 SMNVEV (reference sequence). V was shortened by 5 bases and J by 6 bases, with 17 bases between the two germline ends. The CDR3: CASSVMGAGSEQYF. The CDR3 DNA is TGTGCCAGCAGTGTAATGGGGGCTGGATCCGAGCAGTACTTC.